This T cell receptor (beta chain) was identified in a study of blood T cells in healthy people across ages. CDR3 length: 12 amino acids. Germline V lookup: CDR1 SGHRS, CDR2 YFSETQ. Trimming shortened V by 9 bases and J by 6 bases, and 13 bases separated the two germline ends. Findings and limits, study-wide: Diversity of TCR beta per million T cells declined in a roughly linear way with age. Unsorted PBMCs ruled out conclusive naive versus antigen-experienced comparison. Investigators treated diversity estimates from one million T cells as underestimates.

With regard to this clonotype: Its cognate antigen is unknown. A much larger clone differs from this one at a single base, so this may be a read error.

Sample-barcoded 5' priming and a J-beta primer mix drove a second PCR of roughly 6 to 12 cycles. Each cDNA molecule was tagged by a template-switch adaptor that had 12 random nucleotides. Via MiXCR, TCRdb re-called the 5' RACE reads, giving one row per CDR3 protein. Seen here are about 670,000 distinct CDR3 sequences, over 40% observed once, and the top ten hold approximately 13%. This sequence was found in a woman of 80 years or more in good health. Material for sequencing was blood. V gene TRBV5-1 combines with J gene TRBJ2-1, with D possibly TRBD2 on 5 matching bases. CDR3 sequence reads: CAIRSGGNEQFF. For the CDR3, the DNA is TGCGCCATCAGGAGTGGAGGCAATGAGCAGTTCTTC.